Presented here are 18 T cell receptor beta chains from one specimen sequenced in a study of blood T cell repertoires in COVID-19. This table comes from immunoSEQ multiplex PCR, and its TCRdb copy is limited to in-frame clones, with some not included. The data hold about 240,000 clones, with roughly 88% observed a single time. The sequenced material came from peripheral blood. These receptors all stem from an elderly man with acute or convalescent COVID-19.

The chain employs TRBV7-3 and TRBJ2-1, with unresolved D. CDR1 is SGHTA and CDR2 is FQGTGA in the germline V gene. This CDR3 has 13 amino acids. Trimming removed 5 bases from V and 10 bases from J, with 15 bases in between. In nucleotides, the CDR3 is TGTGCCAGCAGCACGCAACAACTCGGGGAGCAGTTCTTC. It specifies CASSTQQLGEQFF.

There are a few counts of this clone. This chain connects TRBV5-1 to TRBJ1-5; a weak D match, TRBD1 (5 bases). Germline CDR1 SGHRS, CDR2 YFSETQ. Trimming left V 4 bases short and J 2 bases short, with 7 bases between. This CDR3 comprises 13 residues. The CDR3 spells CASSPRGNQPQHF. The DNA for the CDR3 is TGCGCCAGCAGCCCCAGGGGCAATCAGCCCCAGCATTTT.

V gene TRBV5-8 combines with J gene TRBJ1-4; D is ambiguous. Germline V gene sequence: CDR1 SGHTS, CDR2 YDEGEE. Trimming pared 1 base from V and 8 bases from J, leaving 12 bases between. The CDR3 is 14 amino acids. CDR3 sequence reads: CASSLHKRGEKLFF. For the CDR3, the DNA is TGTGCCAGCAGCTTGCACAAAAGAGGCGAAAAACTGTTTTTT.

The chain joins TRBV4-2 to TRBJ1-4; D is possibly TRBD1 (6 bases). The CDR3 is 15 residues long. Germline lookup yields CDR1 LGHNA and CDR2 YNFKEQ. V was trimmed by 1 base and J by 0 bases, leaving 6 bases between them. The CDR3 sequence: CASSQGTATNEKLFF. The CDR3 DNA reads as TGTGCCAGCAGCCAAGGGACAGCAACTAATGAAAAACTGTTTTTT.

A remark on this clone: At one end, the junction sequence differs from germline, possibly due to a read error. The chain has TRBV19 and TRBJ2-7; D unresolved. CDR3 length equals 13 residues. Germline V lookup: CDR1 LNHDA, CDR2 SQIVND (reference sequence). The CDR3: CASIIDSSREQYF. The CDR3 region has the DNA TGTGCCAGTATTATAGATTCATCGCGTGAGCAGTACTTC.

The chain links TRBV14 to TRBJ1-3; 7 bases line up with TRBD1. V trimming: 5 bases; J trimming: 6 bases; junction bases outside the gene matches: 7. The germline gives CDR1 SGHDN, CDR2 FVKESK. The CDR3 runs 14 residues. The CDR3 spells CASSVGGGANTIYF. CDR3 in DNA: TGTGCCAGCAGCGTCGGAGGGGGCGCAAACACCATATATTTT. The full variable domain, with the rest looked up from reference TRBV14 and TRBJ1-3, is EAGVTQFPSHSVIEKGQTVTLRCDPISGHDNLYWYRRVMGKEIKFLLHFVKESKQDESGMPNNRFLAERTGGTYSTLKVQPAELEDSGVYFCASSVGGGANTIYFGEGSWLTVV.

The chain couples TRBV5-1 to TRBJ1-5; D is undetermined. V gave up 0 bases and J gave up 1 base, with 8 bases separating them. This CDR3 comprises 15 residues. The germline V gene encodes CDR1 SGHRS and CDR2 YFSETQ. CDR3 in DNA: TGCGCCAGCAGCTTGGAGGGCGGGAGCAATCAGCCCCAGCATTTT. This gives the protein CASSLEGGSNQPQHF. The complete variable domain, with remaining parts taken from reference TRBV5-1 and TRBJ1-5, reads KAGVTQTPRYLIKTRGQQVTLSCSPISGHRSVSWYQQTPGQGLQFLFEYFSETQRNKGNFPGRFSGRQFSNSRSEMNVSTLELGDSALYLCASSLEGGSNQPQHFGDGTRLSIL.

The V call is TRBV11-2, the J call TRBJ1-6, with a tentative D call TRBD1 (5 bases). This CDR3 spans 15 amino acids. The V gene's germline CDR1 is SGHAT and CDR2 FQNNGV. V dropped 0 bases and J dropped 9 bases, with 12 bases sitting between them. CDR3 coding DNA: TGTGCCAGCAGCTTAGAAGGGGTAGTTGGTTCACCCCTCCACTTT. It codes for CASSLEGVVGSPLHF.

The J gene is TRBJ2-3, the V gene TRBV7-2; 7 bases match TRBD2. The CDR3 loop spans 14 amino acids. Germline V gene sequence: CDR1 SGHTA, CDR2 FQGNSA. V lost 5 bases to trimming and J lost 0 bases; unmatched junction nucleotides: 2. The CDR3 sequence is CASSLRGSTDTQYF. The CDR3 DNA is TGTGCCAGCAGCCTGCGGGGGAGCACAGATACGCAGTATTTT.

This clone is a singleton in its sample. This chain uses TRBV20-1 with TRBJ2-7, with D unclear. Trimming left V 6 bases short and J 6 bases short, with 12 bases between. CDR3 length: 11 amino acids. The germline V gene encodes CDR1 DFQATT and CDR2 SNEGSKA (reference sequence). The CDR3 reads CSAPSVSEQYF. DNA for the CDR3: TGCAGTGCCCCCTCTGTGAGCGAGCAGTACTTC.

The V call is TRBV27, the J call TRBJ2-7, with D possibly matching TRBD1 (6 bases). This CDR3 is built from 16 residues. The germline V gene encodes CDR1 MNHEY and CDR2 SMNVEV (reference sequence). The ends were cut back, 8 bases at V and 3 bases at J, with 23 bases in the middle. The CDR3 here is CASSSRWGQRGYEQYF. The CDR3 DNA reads TGTGCCAGCTCCTCTCGATGGGGACAAAGAGGCTACGAGCAGTACTTC.

The CDR3 spells CASSLISRGLVPQPQHF. CDR3 DNA: TGTGCCAGCAGTTTAATTTCCAGGGGGCTGGTCCCGCAGCCCCAGCATTTT. This chain uses TRBV28 with TRBJ1-5, with 8 positions matching TRBD1. With 2 bases clipped from V and 7 bases from J, the junction kept 13 bases outside the gene matches. Germline-derived CDR1 and CDR2 are MDHEN and SYDVKM. This CDR3 spans 17 amino acids. The complete variable domain, with remaining parts taken from reference TRBV28 and TRBJ1-5, reads DVKVTQSSRYLVKRTGEKVFLECVQDMDHENMFWYRQDPGLGLRLIYFSYDVKMKEKGDIPEGYSVSREKKERFSLILESASTNQTSMYLCASSLISRGLVPQPQHFGDGTRLSIL.

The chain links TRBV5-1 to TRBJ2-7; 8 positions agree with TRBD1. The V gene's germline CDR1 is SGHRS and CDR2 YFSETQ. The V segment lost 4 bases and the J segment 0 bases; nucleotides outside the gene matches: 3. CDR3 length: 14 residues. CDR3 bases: TGCGCCAGCAGCCCACAGGGGGGCTCCTACGAGCAGTACTTC. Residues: CASSPQGGSYEQYF.

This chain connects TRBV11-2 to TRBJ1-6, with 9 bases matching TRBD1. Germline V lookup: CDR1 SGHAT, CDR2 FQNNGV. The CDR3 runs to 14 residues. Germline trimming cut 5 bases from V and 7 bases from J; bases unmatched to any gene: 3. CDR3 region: CASSPGQGNSPLHF. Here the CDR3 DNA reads TGTGCCAGCAGCCCCGGACAGGGGAATTCACCCCTCCACTTT. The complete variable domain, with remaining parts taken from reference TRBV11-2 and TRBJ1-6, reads EAGVAQSPRYKIIEKRQSVAFWCNPISGHATLYWYQQILGQGPKLLIQFQNNGVVDDSQLPKDRFSAERLKGVDSTLKIQPAKLEDSAVYLCASSPGQGNSPLHFGNGTRLTVT.

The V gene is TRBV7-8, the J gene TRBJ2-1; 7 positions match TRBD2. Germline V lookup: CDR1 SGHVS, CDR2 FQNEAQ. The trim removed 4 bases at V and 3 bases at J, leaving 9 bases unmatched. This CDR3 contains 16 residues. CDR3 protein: CASSWGLTGGYNEQFF. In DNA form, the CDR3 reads TGTGCCAGCAGCTGGGGACTAACTGGGGGCTACAATGAGCAGTTCTTC.

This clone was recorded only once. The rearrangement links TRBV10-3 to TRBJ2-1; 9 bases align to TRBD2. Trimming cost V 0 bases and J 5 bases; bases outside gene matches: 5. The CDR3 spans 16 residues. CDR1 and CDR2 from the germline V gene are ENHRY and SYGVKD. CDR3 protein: CAISESFGLANNEQFF. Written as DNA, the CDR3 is TGTGCCATCAGTGAGTCCTTTGGACTAGCGAACAATGAGCAGTTCTTC.

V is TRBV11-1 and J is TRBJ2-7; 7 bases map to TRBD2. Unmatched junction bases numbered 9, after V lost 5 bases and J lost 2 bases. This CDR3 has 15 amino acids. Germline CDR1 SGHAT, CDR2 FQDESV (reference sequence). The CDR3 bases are TGTGCCAGCAGCCCTCAACTGGGAGGGGCCTACGAGCAGTACTTC. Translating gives CASSPQLGGAYEQYF. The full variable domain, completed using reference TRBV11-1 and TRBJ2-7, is EAEVAQSPRYKITEKSQAVAFWCDPISGHATLYWYRQILGQGPELLVQFQDESVVDDSQLPKDRFSAERLKGVDSTLKIQPAELGDSAMYLCASSPQLGGAYEQYFGPGTRLTVT.

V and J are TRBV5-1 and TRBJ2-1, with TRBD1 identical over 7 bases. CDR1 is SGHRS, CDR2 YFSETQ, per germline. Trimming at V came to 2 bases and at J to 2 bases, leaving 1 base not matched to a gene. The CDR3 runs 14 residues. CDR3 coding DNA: TGCGCCAGCAGCTTCACAGGGGCCTACAATGAGCAGTTCTTC. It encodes CASSFTGAYNEQFF.